This TCR beta chain appears in the sequencing data of a study of beta chain features in type 1 diabetes. General study points: Among patients with Type 1 diabetes, TCRB CDR3s were moderately but significantly shorter in every one of the four CD4+ subsets. VDJ junctions sequenced from type 1 diabetes patients showed fewer insertions and more deletions.

This CDR3 region has 16 residues. V was clipped by 3 bases and J by 5 bases, with 19 bases between them. Germline V lookup: CDR1 SEHNR, CDR2 FQNEAQ (reference sequence). This clone was counted a few times. Its antigen remains unidentified. Reverse transcription of all isolated RNA meant that expressed TCRB transcripts were sequenced. An average of around 3.5 million reads was obtained for naive, central memory and regulatory T cell samples. Generated by immunoSEQ multiplex PCR, the TCRdb table keeps only in-frame clones and is missing some. The table lists approximately 730,000 clones, 13% of them singletons.

V and J are TRBV7-9 and TRBJ1-2, with TRBD1 as a possible D gene (5 bases). The TCR comes from a man in his late teens or twenties with type 1 diabetes. The sample taken for sequencing was naive CD4+ T cells from blood. As DNA, the CDR3 is TGTGCCAGCAGCTTGGCAGGGTTTGTCGAGAGTTATGGCTACACCTTC. Protein product: CASSLAGFVESYGYTF.